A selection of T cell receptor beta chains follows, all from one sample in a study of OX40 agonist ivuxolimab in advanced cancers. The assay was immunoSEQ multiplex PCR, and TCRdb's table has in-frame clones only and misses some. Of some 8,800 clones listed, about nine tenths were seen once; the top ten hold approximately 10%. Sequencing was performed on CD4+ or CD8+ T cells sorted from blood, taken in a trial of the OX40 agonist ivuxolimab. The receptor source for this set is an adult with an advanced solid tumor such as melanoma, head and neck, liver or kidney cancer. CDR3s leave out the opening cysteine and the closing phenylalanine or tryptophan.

cdr3_aa: ASEDVGTEAF
j_call: TRBJ1-1
v_call: TRBV11-3

cdr3_aa: ASSIDPAYEQY
j_call: TRBJ2-7
v_call: TRBV19

cdr3_aa: ASSELRSGASYNEQF
j_call: TRBJ2-1
v_call: TRBV2

cdr3_aa: ASSYGGNYGYT
j_call: TRBJ1-2
v_call: TRBV6-5

cdr3_aa: ASSLPYRDSYNEQF
j_call: TRBJ2-1
v_call: TRBV5-1

cdr3_aa: ASSSGLAGYSSYEQY
j_call: TRBJ2-7
v_call: TRBV5-4

cdr3_aa: ASRLAGLADTQY
j_call: TRBJ2-3
v_call: TRBV19

cdr3_aa: ASSLAGVTYEQY
j_call: TRBJ2-7
v_call: TRBV11-3

cdr3_aa: ASSPTGLQPQH
j_call: TRBJ1-5
v_call: TRBV6-9

cdr3_aa: ASSVLAANQPQH
j_call: TRBJ1-5
v_call: TRBV2

cdr3_aa: ASSLGGLTFNEQY
j_call: TRBJ2-7
v_call: TRBV11-2

cdr3_aa: ASSVEGFAGGSGYT
j_call: TRBJ1-2
v_call: TRBV9

cdr3_aa: ASSLGWDRGSGANVLT
j_call: TRBJ2-6
v_call: TRBV5-1

cdr3_aa: ASSAGTGYNEQF
j_call: TRBJ2-1
v_call: TRBV5-1

cdr3_aa: ASSPHRGWEETQY
j_call: TRBJ2-5
v_call: TRBV4-2

cdr3_aa: ASSVGVGVEQF
j_call: TRBJ2-1
v_call: TRBV9

cdr3_aa: ASSGVAGAQETQY
j_call: TRBJ2-5
v_call: TRBV6-1

cdr3_aa: ASSSTILNSGNTIY
j_call: TRBJ1-3
v_call: TRBV7-9

cdr3_aa: ASNTRGETQY
j_call: TRBJ2-5
v_call: TRBV6-5

cdr3_aa: ASSPPDRGADTQY
j_call: TRBJ2-3
v_call: TRBV5-1

cdr3_aa: ASSLVSTEAF
j_call: TRBJ1-1
v_call: TRBV5-6